The rows below give T cell receptor beta chains drawn from one sample of a study of T cell changes during pregnancy in multiple sclerosis. Method: immunoSEQ multiplex PCR; TCRdb's copy keeps in-frame clones and lacks some. This table holds tens of thousands of clones, 93% found once. Specimen: peripheral blood, collected in the second trimester of pregnancy. The receptors derive from a female donor with multiple sclerosis, enrolled in a pregnancy study. Each CDR3 is given without its conserved first and last residue.

J: TRBJ2-5
V: TRBV13
length: 14
CDR3: ASSTTSGGPVETQY

J: TRBJ1-4
V: TRBV5-5
length: 15
CDR3: ASSLAGDRKSNEKLF

J: TRBJ2-1
V: TRBV6-5
length: 12
CDR3: ASSPTSIHNEQF

J: TRBJ2-1
V: TRBV20-1
length: 9
CDR3: SARGGPEAF

J: TRBJ2-1
V: TRBV6-1
length: 13
CDR3: ASSSGLHGADEQF

J: TRBJ1-1
V: TRBV9
length: 14
CDR3: ASSVAPSLGLTEAF

J: TRBJ1-6
V: TRBV7-2
length: 11
CDR3: ASKTGLNSPLH

J: TRBJ1-3
V: TRBV11-2
length: 15
CDR3: ASSPIDRGRTGNTIY

J: TRBJ2-5
V: TRBV25-1
length: 13
CDR3: ASSPGTGEGETQY

J: TRBJ1-2
V: TRBV7-6
length: 13
CDR3: ASSLDPGVNYGYT

J: TRBJ2-3
V: TRBV23-1
length: 14
CDR3: ASSQSPDRGCDTQY

J: TRBJ2-5
V: TRBV5-5
length: 13
CDR3: ASSSYRDSLETQY

J: TRBJ2-3
V: TRBV10-1
length: 17
CDR3: ASSESKREAVRISDTQY

J: TRBJ2-7
V: TRBV6-4
length: 13
CDR3: ASTNGRRPSYEQY

J: TRBJ2-1
V: TRBV15
length: 13
CDR3: ATSLDRGAGNEQF

J: TRBJ1-3
V: TRBV6-5
length: 13
CDR3: ASRRAQGSGNTIY

J: TRBJ2-7
V: TRBV5-6
length: 11
CDR3: ASSWADSYEQY

J: TRBJ2-1
V: TRBV7-6
length: 16
CDR3: ASSLRLAGDLSYNEQF

J: TRBJ2-1
V: TRBV6-6
length: 13
CDR3: ASSPGGGAYNEQF

J: TRBJ2-7
V: TRBV2
length: 15
CDR3: ASRGTSGGGSGYEQY

J: TRBJ2-3
V: TRBV11-3
length: 13
CDR3: ASRQGLAGADTQY

J: TRBJ2-1
V: TRBV7-8
length: 14
CDR3: ASSLWGGSTDNEQF

J: TRBJ2-2
V: TRBV4-1
length: 14
CDR3: ASRSTGGPRNGELF

J: TRBJ2-1
V: TRBV5-1
length: 13
CDR3: ASSAQTGLNNEQF

J: TRBJ1-5
V: TRBV19
length: 15
CDR3: ASSMEQGFWGNQPQH

J: TRBJ2-1
V: TRBV5-1
length: 15
CDR3: ASSRGLAGGHVNEQF

J: TRBJ2-2
V: TRBV9
length: 15
CDR3: ASSAQTPGGGSGELF

J: TRBJ2-1
V: TRBV2
length: 11
CDR3: ASRYYRDSEQF

J: TRBJ1-5
V: TRBV19
length: 14
CDR3: ASSLSRQPLNQPQH

J: TRBJ2-7
V: TRBV6-6
length: 13
CDR3: ASTLTGGTTYEQY

J: TRBJ2-2
V: TRBV27
length: 11
CDR3: AILERNTGELF

J: TRBJ1-2
V: TRBV6-1
length: 14
CDR3: ASSEGEAGGPYGYT

J: TRBJ1-2
V: TRBV5-1
length: 12
CDR3: ASSPDGRDYGYT

J: TRBJ2-1
V: TRBV7-6
length: 11
CDR3: ASSRGTHNEQF

J: TRBJ2-1
V: TRBV5-4
length: 14
CDR3: ASSFQGFASYNEQF

J: TRBJ1-1
V: TRBV28
length: 11
CDR3: ASSPRRNTEAF

J: TRBJ2-2
V: TRBV15
length: 16
CDR3: ATSRDWRASGHTGELF

J: TRBJ1-5
V: TRBV28
length: 11
CDR3: ASTPGHLEPQH